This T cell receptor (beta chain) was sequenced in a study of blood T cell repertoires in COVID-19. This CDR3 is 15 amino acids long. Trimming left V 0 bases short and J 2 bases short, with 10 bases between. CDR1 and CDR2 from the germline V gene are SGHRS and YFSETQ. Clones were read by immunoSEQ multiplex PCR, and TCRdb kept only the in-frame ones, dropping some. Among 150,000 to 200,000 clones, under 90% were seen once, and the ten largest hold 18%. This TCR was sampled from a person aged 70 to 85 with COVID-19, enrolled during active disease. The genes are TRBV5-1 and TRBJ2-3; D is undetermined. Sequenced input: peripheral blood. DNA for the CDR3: TGCGCCAGCAGCTTGGACTATCCGCTCACAGATACGCAGTATTTT. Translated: CASSLDYPLTDTQYF.